One sample yielded the 3 T cell receptor beta chains listed below, sequenced in a study of T cell responses to AZD1222 COVID-19 vaccine. The data were produced by immunoSEQ multiplex PCR, yet TCRdb's version contains in-frame clones alone and is incomplete. Of 110,000 or so clones detected, around 89% appear once; the ten largest clones hold less than 8.5%. Here the sequenced sample was peripheral blood, taken 28 days after the second AZD1222 dose. The receptors here all came from an adult who received the AZD1222 COVID-19 vaccine.

V gene TRBV5-4 combines with J gene TRBJ1-4, with D tentatively TRBD1 (6 bases). Germline values: CDR1 SGHNT, CDR2 YYREEE (reference sequence). The CDR3 runs 15 residues. Trimming pared 4 bases from V and 3 bases from J, leaving 13 bases between. This CDR3 is CASSDPTGANEKLFF. The CDR3, as DNA: TGTGCCAGCAGCGACCCGACAGGAGCTAATGAAAAACTGTTTTTT.

This clone was counted a single time. The rearrangement uses TRBV30 and TRBJ2-6; possible D gene TRBD2, 6 bases. Trimming took 2 bases from V and 0 from J, leaving 14 bases between them. The CDR3 consists of 17 residues. Per the germline V gene, CDR1 is GTSNPN and CDR2 is SVGIG (reference sequence). This chain's CDR3 is CAWSRLATYSGANVLTF. The CDR3 DNA follows: TGTGCCTGGAGTCGTCTAGCGACTTACTCTGGGGCCAACGTCCTGACTTTC.

Notes on this clone: Germline is not matched at one junction end, which may reflect a read error. The chain uses TRBV6-6 and TRBJ2-7, with D unresolved. The CDR3 is 11 amino acids. Germline V CDR1 and CDR2: MNHNY, SVGAGI (reference sequence). CDR3 loop: CASRYSYEQYF. CDR3 in DNA: TGTGCCAGCAGATACTCATACGAGCAGTACTTC.